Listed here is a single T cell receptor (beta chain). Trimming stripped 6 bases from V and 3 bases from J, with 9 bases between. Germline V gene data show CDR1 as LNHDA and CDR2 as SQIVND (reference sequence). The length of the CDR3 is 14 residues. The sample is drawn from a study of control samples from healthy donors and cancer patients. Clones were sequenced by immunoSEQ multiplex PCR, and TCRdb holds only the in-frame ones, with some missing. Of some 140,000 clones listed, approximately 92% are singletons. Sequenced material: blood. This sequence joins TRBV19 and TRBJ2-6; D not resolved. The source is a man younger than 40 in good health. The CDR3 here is CASSVTLGANVLTF. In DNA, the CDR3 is TGTGCCAGTAGCGTGACACTTGGGGCCAACGTCCTGACTTTC.